This TCR beta chain was recorded in a study of shared clonotypes between healthy human individuals (dated by TCRdb to 2019 to 2021). Context from the whole study: The cohort comprised a couple of women and a few men aged 18 to 49 years. For each donor, CD4 naive and CD4 memory were each given three plates, CD8 naive was given two plates, and CD8 memory was given one plate. Blood TCR repertoires of about 5 healthy adults were deeply sequenced to estimate repertoire size and the extent of clonotype sharing between individuals. Libraries were prepared and TCR repertoires were sequenced by different laboratories using diverse techniques, in order to increase sequencing depth and limit assay-specific biases. Leukapheresis yielded between about 0.9 and 9.5 billion PBMCs per donor. Overall study results and their limits: Even with the large sequencing depth, rarefaction of the sorted-subset datasets indicated that sequencing was incomplete. Sampling was limited to blood, and TCR repertoires in tissue likely differ from TCR repertoires in blood. Across a few donors, approximately 4.6% of naive CD4, around 3.3% of naive CD8, roughly 2.3% of memory CD4, and 0.4% to 0.45% of memory CD8 clonotypes were shared. Compared with non-shared clonotypes, the clonotypes found in all four sorted-subset donors had higher generation probabilities. Because the study included a small number of donors, the genetic and exposure-history diversity represented was limited. Estimated clonotype richness was generally larger for naive than for memory subsets. Pairwise subsampling indicated that sequencing depth was expected to affect the degree of clonotype sharing among donors.

A remark on this clone: Its antigen remains undetermined. An end of the junction differs from the germline gene, which may be a read error.

CD8 naive samples were CD45RO-negative cells positively selected for CCR7, giving a CD45RA+CCR7+ population that excluded TemRA cells. The donors were healthy, HIV-negative adults who had no recently reported acute infections or vaccinations. All donors were Caucasian adults living in Nashville, Tennessee, USA. Blood was obtained by leukapheresis, after which PBMCs were separated by Ficoll-Histopaque density gradient centrifugation and cryopreserved in liquid nitrogen vapor phase. Analytical flow cytometry was used to check the purity and quantity of every magnetically sorted T cell population. From each sorted fraction, genomic DNA was isolated and quantified by UV absorbance on a Nanodrop 2000c. Using the deep immunoSEQ assay, multiplex PCR amplified TCR CDR3 regions from genomic DNA. For each cell subset, the extracted genomic DNA was distributed evenly across all wells of several immunoSEQ 96-well plates, and each plate served as one replicate. Each replicate PCR for sorted subsets received about 200 ng genomic DNA, equal to about 29,000 T cell genomes. The purified libraries were quantified using a Qubit 3.0 fluorometer, sized with a Bioanalyzer 2100, and then quantified again using the KAPA Library Quantification kit. Every immunoSEQ 96-well plate was sequenced on a separate single-read 150-cycle Illumina NextSeq 550 flow cell. In the authors' own workflow: Because the immunoSEQ output held only junctional sequences and lacked quality scores, the filtering could not match the filtering applied to full-length reads. Sequences were annotated with PyIR, a Python wrapper for IgBLAST v1.9, and V/J genes and CDR3 were assigned using IMGT germline references. Any read was removed if the V/J assignment was weak (E-value above 1e-6), the CDR3 was missing, or the read contained stop codons, out-of-frame junctions, or ambiguous translated residues. V3J clonotypes were defined as sequences sharing an identical inferred V gene, J gene, and CDR3 amino acid sequence. Percentage overlap between repertoires was computed as shared unique clonotypes divided by the size of the smaller repertoire. Richness of each repertoire was evaluated using RTK rarefaction, the Chao1 estimator, and Recon v2.1 estimates of unobserved clonotypes. Generation probabilities for all TCRbeta clonotypes obtained by the gDNA method from a handful of donors were computed using OLGA. TCRdb limited this immuneACCESS table to in-frame rearrangements with V and J called. A share of clones is missing; checked studies link under half to unresolved V genes, and the rest is unexplained. V, J and clone size are those of that table, while D and trimming were read from the DNA. The sample profile shows around 600,000 clones; about 98% of them were found once. In total, the top ten clones hold approximately 0.33% of the sample.

This clonotype was obtained from a man younger than 45 in good health. The specimen sequenced was naive CD8+ T cells sorted from blood. The cell subset or site label on this specimen signifies: CD45RA+CCR7+.

The CDR3 region reads CASSVSFEDILDF. The DNA sequence follows: TGTGCCAGCAGTGTATCTTTTGAGGACATTTTGGATTTT. This sequence uses TRBV6-1 and TRBJ1-5; TRBD1 is perhaps the D gene, given 5 matching bases. From the cysteine up to the phenylalanine, the CDR3 has a length of 13 residues. The retained sequence is limited to the CDR3, 39 bases, with the frame set at the first base. The germline V gene gives CDR1 as MNHNS and CDR2 as SASEGT.